A single TCR beta chain is shown here with its context. CDR1 and CDR2 from the germline V gene are LNHDA and SQIVND (reference sequence). This CDR3 comprises 13 residues. The V end was cut by 11 bases, the J end by 2 bases, with 12 bases between. Generated by immunoSEQ multiplex PCR, the TCRdb table keeps only in-frame clones and is missing some. Of 200,000 to 250,000 clones listed, roughly 89% were seen once; the top ten hold 10%. These data are taken from a study of blood T cell repertoires in COVID-19. Sample: PBMCs or T cells enriched from blood (not recorded which). This clonotype originated in a man younger than 30 with acute COVID-19. The V and J genes are TRBV19 and TRBJ2-2; D possibly corresponds to TRBD1 (7 bases). CDR3 bases: TGTGCCGCCAGGGGGGCAAACACCGGGGAGCTGTTTTTT. It yields the protein CAARGANTGELFF. Full variable domain (outside the CDR3, taken from reference TRBV19 and TRBJ2-2): DGGITQSPKYLFRKEGQNVTLSCEQNLNHDAMYWYRQDPGQGLRLIYYSQIVNDFQKGDIAEGYSVSREKKESFPLTVTSAQKNPTAFYLCAARGANTGELFFGEGSRLTVL.